This TCR beta chain came from a study of cytomegalovirus exposure and HLA in healthy donors. General study results and limits: Reportedly, diagnosis of cytomegalovirus status by the classifier showed high specificity and sensitivity.

The germline gives CDR1 SGHDN, CDR2 FVKESK. The CDR3 covers 9 residues. The PCR employed 60 Vbeta primers together with 13 Jbeta primers. Produced via immunoSEQ multiplex PCR; TCRdb's table is partial and in-frame only. The sample yields approximately 170,000 clones, approximately 77% seen once. On this clone itself: Its target is unknown.

V usage is TRBV14 and J usage is TRBJ2-5; D gene uncertain. The J call could be wrong; TRBJ2-7 is a better fit for the DNA end. The source material was PBMCs. This clonotype was sampled from a male donor in good health and CMV-seropositive. The CDR3 loop reads CARSYEQYF. CDR3 coding DNA: TGTGCCAGGTCCTACGAGCAGTACTTC.